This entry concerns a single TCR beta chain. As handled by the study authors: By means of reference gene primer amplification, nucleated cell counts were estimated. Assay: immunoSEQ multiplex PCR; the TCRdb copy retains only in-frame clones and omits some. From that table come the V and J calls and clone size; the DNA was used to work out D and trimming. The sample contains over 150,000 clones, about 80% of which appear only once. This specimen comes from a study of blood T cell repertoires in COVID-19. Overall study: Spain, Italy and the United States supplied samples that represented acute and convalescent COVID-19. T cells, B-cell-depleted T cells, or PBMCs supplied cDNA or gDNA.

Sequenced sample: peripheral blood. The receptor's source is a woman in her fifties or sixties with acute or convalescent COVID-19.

CDR3 amino acids: CASSLIRAGVGTEAFF. In DNA form, the CDR3 reads TGCGCCAGCAGCTTGATTCGGGCAGGGGTGGGAACTGAAGCTTTCTTT. The rearrangement joins TRBV5-1 to TRBJ1-1; TRBD1 is a possible D gene (6 bases). Per the germline V gene, CDR1 is SGHRS and CDR2 is YFSETQ. Trimming took 1 base from V and 5 from J, leaving 18 bases between them. The CDR3 spans 16 residues.